This T cell receptor beta chain is from a study of T cell responses to AZD1222 COVID-19 vaccine (dated by TCRdb to about 2021). Regarding the study in general: TCR sequencing covered some 240 trial participants: 200 to 210 given two doses of AZD1222 and about 26 given two doses of MenACWY control vaccine. Trial participants were enrolled by age into 18-55, 56-69 and 70-plus year subgroups, with around 140, 26 and 57 TCR-sequenced participants respectively.

The CDR3 regions of human TCRbeta chains were analyzed by immunosequencing. As for the original processing: TCRs in the repertoires were compared against a reference library of SARS-CoV-2-specific TCRs that had been generated with the MIRA antigen-specificity platform. Breadth was defined as the fraction of unique TCRs that were SARS-CoV-2-associated. Depth was defined as the fraction of total T cells that were SARS-CoV-2-associated. Each spike-specific TCR was assigned to its reactive spike region and to a CD4 or CD8 class using the MIRA data. Log10-transformed breadth and depth values were compared by one-way ANOVA with Sidak's multiple comparisons tests. As stored in TCRdb, this immuneACCESS dataset retains in-frame rearrangements with V and J assigned. A fraction of the clones does not appear; measured against another copy, unresolved V genes explain less than half of the discrepancy, and the remainder lacks a known reason. V, J and clone size reflect that table, while D and trimming were determined from the DNA. The sample yields 110,000 or so clones; approximately 89% were counted once. In total, the top ten clones hold less than 6.5% of the sample.

Here is what the overall study found, with its caveats: Conclusions about previously exposed vaccinees are limited, since just five or six AZD1222 recipients were seropositive for SARS-CoV-2 at baseline. Participants were mostly white British and included more females than males, and it was suggested by the authors that clonal diversity may have been underestimated. The whole spike protein was spanned by vaccine-associated CD4 TCRs, and dominant responses were seen in regions 160-218 and 743-854. Reportedly, close to half of the unique spike-specific TCRs recognized epitopes lying outside the regions that are mutated in the B.1.351 and B.1.1.7 variants. Because no samples from the day 14 peak response were available, repertoires could be characterized only after the peak T cell response. In the small 56-69-year group, the increase in depth fell short of significance, most likely because of low power. After two AZD1222 doses, both the breadth and the depth of spike-specific TCRs were significantly higher than at day 0 and than in MenACWY recipients.

The time point label, read with the paper, signifies: about 28 days (+/-7) after the second vaccine dose. AZD1222 recipients with second doses at about 4 weeks or about 12 weeks were pooled, because spike-specific TCR depth and breadth did not differ between schedules. Samples from vaccinated people were obtained from the UK trials COV001 and COV002, which included a single-blind randomized controlled phase 2/3 trial of AZD1222 (ChAdOx1 nCoV-19) in healthy adults. For TCRbeta chain sequencing, PBMC samples from trial participants were taken at day 0 and at day 28 after the second dose. Regarding this clone: It lacks a known antigen. Base qualities are not at hand, and no much larger clone is one base apart.

The trim is 2 bases for V and 0 bases for J, with a gap of 13 bases between the germline ends. Its CDR3 holds 17 amino acids, cysteine through phenylalanine. Only the CDR3 part of the read is kept: 51 bases, read in frame from the first base. The germline V gene (reference sequence) sets CDR1 to SEHNR and CDR2 to FQNEAQ. The clonotype originates from an adult who received the AZD1222 COVID-19 vaccine. The rearrangement joined TRBV7-9 to TRBJ1-4, with no confident D gene call. The sequencing here drew on peripheral blood, taken 28 days after the second AZD1222 dose. The CDR3 reads as follows: CASSLRSPFATNEKLFF. The DNA sequence reads TGTGCCAGCAGCTTAAGGTCCCCTTTCGCAACTAATGAAAAACTGTTTTTT.